This passage covers 16 T cell receptor beta chains from one sample sequenced in a study of tumor-infiltrating lymphocytes in primary liver carcinoma. Unsorted whole blood supplied the RNA, and germline DNA was extracted too. Priming with a constant-region primer yielded TCR beta cDNA from around 0.45 ug total RNA. Researchers made the TCR beta libraries by running three nested multiplex PCR rounds with slightly modified ARM-PCR. Two initial PCR rounds of approximately 10 cycles each paired TRBV1-TRBV30 forward primers with a C-beta reverse primer. MiXCR was run by TCRdb on the multiplex PCR reads, yielding one entry per CDR3 protein. The data hold 310,000 or so distinct CDR3 sequences, with around 50% observed a single time. The sequencing input was peripheral blood. The receptors stem from a woman between 25 and 40 years old with primary liver carcinoma and hepatitis B virus infection.

As concerns this clonotype: A single base separates this from a much larger clone, so it may be a read error. The V and J genes are TRBV16 and TRBJ1-1, with D unresolved. V was shortened by 2 bases and J by 0 bases, with 4 bases between the two germline ends. Germline CDR1 and CDR2: KGHSY and FQNENV. The CDR3 sequence is 13 residues long. CDR3 nucleotides: TGTGCCAGCAGCCAAGAAGTGAACACTGAAGCTTTCTTT. It encodes CASSQEVNTEAFF.

For this clonotype: Possible read error: a much larger clone is one base away. As the CDR3 is not closed by the conserved phenylalanine or tryptophan, this likely results from a read error. The chain joins TRBV29-1 to TRBJ2-5, with D unclear. The germline CDR1 and CDR2 sequences are SQVTM and ANQGSEA. The CDR3 has 12 residues. V lost 7 bases and J lost 5, with 14 bases in between. CDR3 amino acids: CSASGWRETQYL. In DNA form, the CDR3 reads TGCAGCGCCTCGGGTTGGCGTGAGACCCAGTACTTA.

V gene TRBV28 combines with J gene TRBJ1-1; D is undetermined. Germline lookup yields CDR1 MDHEN and CDR2 SYDVKM. V gave up 9 bases and J gave up 0 bases, with 17 bases separating them. The CDR3 consists of 15 residues. The CDR3 DNA reads TGTGCCAGTAGCTCTTCGACAAGGCTGAACACTGAAGCTTTCTTT. Its translation is CASSSSTRLNTEAFF.

Remarks on this clonotype: This clone may be a read error of a much larger clone one base away. Since no conserved phenylalanine or tryptophan closes the CDR3, a read error is the likely cause. This chain links TRBV5-4 with TRBJ2-2, with 7 bases aligning to TRBD1. Trimming cost V 4 bases and J 7 bases; bases outside gene matches: 4. Germline V gene data show CDR1 as SGHNT and CDR2 as YYREEE (reference sequence). This CDR3 has 13 amino acids. The CDR3 nucleotides are TGTGCCAGCAGCACCGGGACAGACGGGGAGCTGTTTCTT. Its protein is CASSTGTDGELFL.

This chain uses TRBV5-4 with TRBJ2-5, with D perhaps TRBD2 (6 bases). Per germline, CDR1 SGHNT and CDR2 YYREEE (reference sequence). The CDR3 is 14 amino acids. Trimming pared 0 bases from V and 4 bases from J, leaving 10 bases between. CDR3 nucleotide sequence: TGTGCCAGCAGCTTGGCGGAGGGAAGAGAGACCCAGTACTTC. Protein: CASSLAEGRETQYF.

Comment on this clonotype: It may be a read error: a sequence one base away is much more abundant. The V gene is TRBV6-5, the J gene TRBJ1-4, with D possibly matching TRBD1 (6 bases). Per the germline V gene, CDR1 is MNHEY and CDR2 is SVGAGI. This CDR3 is built from 15 residues. CDR3 amino acids: CASRRMDSLNEKLVF. The CDR3 bases are TGTGCCAGCAGAAGGATGGACAGCTTGAATGAAAAACTGGTTTTT.

This clonotype was seen many times. The chain uses TRBV29-1 and TRBJ2-7; D assignment may be TRBD1 or TRBD2 (5 bases each). Germline V lookup: CDR1 SQVTM, CDR2 ANQGSEA. This CDR3 spans 12 amino acids. Trimming stripped 4 bases from V and 2 bases from J, with 9 bases between. CDR3 region: CSVAGTAYEQYF. In DNA form, the CDR3 reads TGCAGCGTTGCCGGGACCGCCTACGAGCAGTACTTC.

Concerning this clonotype: Mismatch with germline at one junction end may stem from a read error. This rearrangement joins TRBV5-5 to TRBJ2-3; D possibly corresponds to TRBD2 (5 bases). The CDR3 runs to 19 residues. Germline V gives CDR1 SGHKS, CDR2 YYEKEE (reference sequence). The CDR3, as DNA: TGTACCAGCACCATAGGCCTAGGAGCGGTCCGGAGCGGTACAGATACGCAGTATTTT. This encodes CTSTIGLGAVRSGTDTQYF.

This clonotype was recorded a few times. The chain joins TRBV6-2 or TRBV6-3 to TRBJ1-4, with D uncertain. The germline V and J ends were trimmed by 6 bases and 8 bases, with 10 bases remaining between them. This CDR3 is 12 amino acids long. CDR1 is MNHEY, CDR2 SVGEGT, per germline. The chain's CDR3 is CASSAPGEKLFF. The CDR3 DNA reads TGTGCCAGCAGCGCCCCCGGGGAAAAACTGTTTTTT.

This rearrangement joins TRBV6-5 to TRBJ1-2; tentatively, D is TRBD1 (6 bases). The CDR3 covers 15 residues. The germline V and J ends were trimmed by 5 bases and 2 bases, with 15 bases remaining between them. Looked up from germline, CDR1 is MNHEY and CDR2 is SVGAGI. CDR3 protein: CASSRGQCANYGYTF. CDR3 bases: TGTGCCAGCAGTAGAGGACAGTGTGCCAACTATGGCTACACCTTC.

The genes are TRBV7-9 and TRBJ2-5; TRBD1 might be the D (6 bases). CDR1 and CDR2 (germline): SEHNR, FQNEAQ (reference sequence). Deletions cut 6 bases from V and 3 bases from J, with 17 bases between. The CDR3 has 15 residues. The CDR3 DNA reads TGTGCCAGCAGTCGAACCACAGGGTGGGAAGAGACCCAGTACTTC. Its translation: CASSRTTGWEETQYF. The full variable domain, rest sourced from reference TRBV7-9 and TRBJ2-5, is DTGVSQNPRHKITKRGQNVTFRCDPISEHNRLYWYRQTLGQGPEFLTYFQNEAQLEKSRLLSDRFSAERPKGSFSTLEIQRTEQGDSAMYLCASSRTTGWEETQYFGPGTRLLVL.

Comments on this clonotype: A much more abundant neighbour one base away suggests this may be a read error. The genes are TRBV6-6 and TRBJ2-7, with D possibly being TRBD1 (5 bases). Trimming pared 11 bases from V and 4 bases from J, leaving 15 bases between. CDR1 MNHNY and CDR2 SVGAGI come from the germline V gene (reference sequence). The CDR3 covers 12 residues. The CDR3 DNA reads as TGTGCCGCAGGTCCCAGGGAATACGAGCAGTACTTC. Residues: CAAGPREYEQYF.

The chain employs TRBV24-1 and TRBJ2-1; 10 bases align to TRBD1. Losses at the gene ends were 0 bases for V and 8 bases for J; bases not matched to a gene: 9. The CDR3 consists of 17 residues. In germline, CDR1 is KGHDR, CDR2 SFDVKD. The DNA for the CDR3 is TGTGCCACCAGTGATTTGCCGCGGACAGGGGGTGGTGATGAGCAGTTCTTC. This translates into CATSDLPRTGGGDEQFF.

With respect to this clonotype: Possible read error: a much larger clone is one base away. The CDR3 nucleotides read TGTACCAGCAGCCAAGACGAGAATGAAAAACTGTTTTTT. Its translation is CTSSQDENEKLFF. The V call is TRBV4-2, the J call TRBJ1-4, with D unresolved. Germline V CDR1 and CDR2: LGHNA, YNFKEQ. This CDR3 has 13 residues.

This clonotype was counted once. This may be a read error: a much more frequent sequence differs by one nucleotide. This rearrangement joins TRBV6-1 to TRBJ1-6; possible D gene TRBD1, 5 bases. Per germline, CDR1 MNHNS and CDR2 SASEGT. V dropped 8 bases and J dropped 6 bases, with 20 bases sitting between them. The length of the CDR3 is 16 residues. This chain's CDR3 is CASFSGRQGLNSPLHF. In nucleotides, the CDR3 is TGTGCCAGCTTTAGTGGTCGGCAGGGTCTTAATTCACCCCTCCACTTT.

Worth noting for this clonotype: This CDR3 is missing its conserved last phenylalanine or tryptophan, likely due to a read error. This chain links TRBV5-1 with TRBJ2-5; D is undetermined. The CDR3 covers 15 residues. Germline CDR1 is SGHRS and CDR2 is YFSETQ. V lost 3 bases, J lost 2 bases, and 14 bases lay in between. In DNA, the CDR3 is TGCGCCAGCAGCTCGGCCCGGGCATTTCAAGAGACCCAGTACTTA. It translates to CASSSARAFQETQYL.